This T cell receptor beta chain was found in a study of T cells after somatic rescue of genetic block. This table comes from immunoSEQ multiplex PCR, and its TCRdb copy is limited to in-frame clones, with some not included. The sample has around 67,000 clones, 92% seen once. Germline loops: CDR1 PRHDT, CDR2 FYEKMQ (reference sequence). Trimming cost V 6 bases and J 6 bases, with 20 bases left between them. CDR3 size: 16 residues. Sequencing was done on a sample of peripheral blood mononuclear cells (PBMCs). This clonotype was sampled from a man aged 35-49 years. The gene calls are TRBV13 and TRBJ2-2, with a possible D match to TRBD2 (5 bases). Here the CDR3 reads CASRLVGPKVSGELFF. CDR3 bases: TGTGCCAGCAGACTAGTAGGGCCAAAGGTATCCGGGGAGCTGTTTTTT.